This passage covers 6 T cell receptor beta chains from one sample sequenced in a study of regulatory T cells in long-lasting Graves disease. Library construction for TCR beta used iRepertoire HTBI primers and Arm-PCR of CDR3 regions. TCRdb re-called the multiplex PCR reads through MiXCR, storing one row per CDR3 protein. Of roughly 500,000 distinct CDR3 sequences listed, about 13% were seen once; the top ten hold about 10%. Time point in this sample: newly diagnosed GD, antithyroid drugs for less than 3 months. Construction of the TCR library relied on RNA isolated from PBMCs. The same sample was also used in a study of T cells in Graves' hyperthyroidism and ophthalmopathy.

This specimen consisted of peripheral blood mononuclear cells (PBMCs), obtained at new diagnosis, from a patient treated with antithyroid drugs. The receptors here all came from a man younger than 40 with Graves disease.

This clonotype was seen ten or more times. The rearrangement uses TRBV7-9 and TRBJ2-7; D gene unclear. CDR1 SEHNR and CDR2 FQNEAQ come from the germline V gene (reference sequence). The CDR3 has 11 residues. V was trimmed by 2 bases and J by 6 bases, leaving 5 bases between them. The CDR3 nucleotides read TGTGCCAGCAGCTTATCAATCGAGCAGTACTTC. Translated: CASSLSIEQYF.

The chain recombines TRBV20-1 with TRBJ1-1; D is uncertain. Looked up from germline, CDR1 is DFQATT and CDR2 is SNEGSKA (reference sequence). The CDR3 sequence is 12 residues long. Trimming removed 5 bases from V and 6 bases from J, with 13 bases in between. CDR3 nucleotides: TGCAGTGCTTCAACAGTCTTTTCTGAAGCTTTCTTT. Protein sequence: CSASTVFSEAFF.

On this clonotype itself: With a much larger clone just one base away, this may be a read error. The chain carries TRBV7-2 and TRBJ2-3; no clear D gene. Trimming removed 3 bases at V and 4 bases at J, with 11 bases between. Germline CDR1 reads SGHTA; CDR2 reads FQGNSA. The CDR3 has 14 residues. CDR3 protein: CTSSFRFVADTQYF. CDR3 coding DNA: TGTACCAGCAGCTTTCGGTTTGTGGCAGATACGCAGTATTTT.

The chain employs TRBV6-1 and TRBJ2-6; 9 bases are shared with TRBD1. Germline loops: CDR1 MNHNS, CDR2 SASEGT. CDR3 length: 18 residues. After removal of 8 bases from V and 0 bases from J, the junction contained 11 bases not matched to a gene. This CDR3 is CASSTRTGVYSGANVLTF. As DNA, the CDR3 is TGTGCCAGCTCTACCCGGACAGGGGTTTACTCTGGGGCCAACGTCCTGACTTTC.

This clonotype was recorded at least ten times. This sequence joins TRBV20-1 and TRBJ1-5; D remains unclear. The CDR3 covers 12 residues. Germline CDR1 is DFQATT and CDR2 is SNEGSKA (reference sequence). The ends were cut back, 5 bases at V and 5 bases at J, with 10 bases in the middle. The CDR3 DNA is TGCAGTGCTCGAGGAGGTCATCAGCCCCAGCATTTT. Amino acid sequence: CSARGGHQPQHF.

At least ten counts were recorded for this clonotype. This sequence joins TRBV28 and TRBJ2-1; TRBD2 agrees at 10 bases. Germline V gene lookup returns CDR1 MDHEN and CDR2 SYDVKM. The CDR3 is made up of 16 amino acids. The junction had 8 bases not matched to a gene; V was cut back by 4 bases and J by 5 bases. The CDR3 is CASSSDLAGVNNEQFF. CDR3 nucleotide sequence: TGTGCCAGCAGTTCGGACCTAGCGGGAGTGAACAATGAGCAGTTCTTC.